The TCR beta chain described here comes from a study of T-cell reconstitution after alpha-beta-depleted transplantation in children. TCRbeta library construction was performed incorporating unique molecular identifiers. TCRdb passed the PCR reads through MiXCR, listing each CDR3 protein once. Of about 410,000 distinct CDR3 sequences in the sample, roughly 22% were seen once. The CDR3 has 16 residues. V was clipped by 2 bases and J by 0 bases, with 11 bases between them. This chain links TRBV12-3 or TRBV12-4 with TRBJ1-5; D not resolved. Sequencing used PBMCs from the stem cell graft donor, obtained from the stem cell graft. The sequence was collected from a human donor who donated a stem cell graft to a child with acute myeloid leukemia. This chain's CDR3 is CASSLKAGYSNQPQHF. In DNA, the CDR3 is TGTGCCAGCAGTTTAAAGGCGGGGTATAGCAATCAGCCCCAGCATTTT.